This T cell receptor beta chain was identified in a study of blood T cell repertoires in COVID-19. Whole-study context: Material from acute and convalescent COVID-19 was sourced from the United States, Italy and Spain.

The germline V and J ends were trimmed by 4 bases and 3 bases, with 9 bases remaining between them. Germline V gives CDR1 KGHSH, CDR2 LQKENI. The CDR3 runs to 13 residues. In the original workflow: Amplifying reference gene primers gave estimates of nucleated cell counts. Produced via immunoSEQ multiplex PCR; TCRdb's table is partial and in-frame only. That table gives V, J and clone size, and the DNA gave D and trimming. The sample includes under 200,000 clones, 80% of them seen just once. Sequenced: peripheral blood. V gene TRBV18 combines with J gene TRBJ1-1; D not resolved. The source is a man in his 70s with active or convalescent COVID-19. DNA for the CDR3: TGTGCCAGCTCACTTGATTCAGACACTGAAGCTTTCTTT. Translation gives CASSLDSDTEAFF.